This T cell receptor (beta chain) was identified during a study of shared clonotypes between healthy human individuals. The V end lost 0 bases, the J end lost 8 bases, and 17 bases lay between the germline ends. The CDR3 is made up of 15 amino acids. Germline V gives CDR1 SGHTS, CDR2 YDEGEE. Sequencing used immunoSEQ multiplex PCR; TCRdb keeps in-frame clones, though not all of them. Found here are roughly 2.6 million clones, 90% to 95% of them singletons; the top ten hold more than 0.12%. The donors were adults (healthy and HIV-negative) with no recent acute infections or vaccinations. The donors, all of them Caucasian adults, lived in Nashville, Tennessee.

The chain is built from TRBV5-8 and TRBJ1-2; maybe TRBD1 (5 bases). The specimen sequenced was naive CD4+ T cells sorted from blood. This sample's subset: CD45RA+ positively selected. The sequence was obtained from a man aged 18 to 30 in good health. The CDR3 coding sequence is TGTGCCAGCAGCTTGGGCATCAAGGGGTTCTTGGGCTACACCTTC. It is translated as CASSLGIKGFLGYTF. The full variable domain, completed using reference TRBV5-8 and TRBJ1-2, is EAGVTQSPTHLIKTRGQQATLRCSPISGHTSVYWYQQALGLGLQFLLWYDEGEERNRGNFPPRFSGRQFPNYSSELNVNALELEDSALYLCASSLGIKGFLGYTFGSGTRLTVV.